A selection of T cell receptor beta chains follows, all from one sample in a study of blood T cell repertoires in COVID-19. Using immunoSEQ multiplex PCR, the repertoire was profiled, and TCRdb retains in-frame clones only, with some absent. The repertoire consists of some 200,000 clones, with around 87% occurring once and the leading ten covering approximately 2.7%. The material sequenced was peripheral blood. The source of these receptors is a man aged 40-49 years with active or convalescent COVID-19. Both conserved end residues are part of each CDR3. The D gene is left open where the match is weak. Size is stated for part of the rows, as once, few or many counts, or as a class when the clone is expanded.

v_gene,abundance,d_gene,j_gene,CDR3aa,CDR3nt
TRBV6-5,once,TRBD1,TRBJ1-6,CASSSHGQGGSPLHF,TGTGCCAGCAGTTCCCATGGACAGGGGGGATCCCCCCTCCACTTT
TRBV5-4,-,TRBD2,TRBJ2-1,CASSLAGAGAYNEQFF,TGTGCCAGCAGCTTGGCGGGAGCGGGGGCCTACAATGAGCAGTTCTTC
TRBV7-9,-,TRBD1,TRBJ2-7,CASSLGTGFMGSSYEQYF,TGTGCCAGCAGCTTAGGGACAGGCTTTATGGGCAGCTCCTACGAGCAGTACTTC
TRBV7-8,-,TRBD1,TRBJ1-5,CASSLVQGAGNQPQHF,TGTGCCAGCAGCTTAGTGCAGGGGGCGGGCAATCAGCCCCAGCATTTT
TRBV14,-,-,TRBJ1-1,CASSQADLGWATEAFF,TGTGCCAGCAGCCAAGCCGATCTGGGCTGGGCCACTGAAGCTTTCTTT
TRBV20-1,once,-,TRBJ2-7,CSATGDNEQYF,TGCAGTGCTACAGGGGATAACGAGCAGTACTTC
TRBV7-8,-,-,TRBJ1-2,CASSLLIKPSSSPNYGYTF,TGTGCCAGCAGCTTACTTATCAAACCTTCTTCGAGCCCCAACTATGGCTACACCTTC
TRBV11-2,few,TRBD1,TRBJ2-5,CASSRDRGETQYF,TGTGCCAGCAGCCGGGACAGGGGAGAGACCCAGTACTTC
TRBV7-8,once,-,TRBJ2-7,CASSLGGGGKYEQYF,TGTGCCAGCAGCTTGGGGGGCGGGGGCAAATACGAGCAGTACTTC
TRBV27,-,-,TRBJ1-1,CASHRTGKNTEAFF,TGTGCCAGCCACCGGACTGGTAAGAACACTGAAGCTTTCTTT
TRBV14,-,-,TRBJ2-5,CASSQAGEALPQYF,TGTGCCAGCAGCCAAGCTGGGGAGGCCCTTCCCCAGTACTTC
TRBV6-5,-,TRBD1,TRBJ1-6,CASTETGSHSPLHF,TGTGCCAGCACCGAGACAGGGTCGCATTCACCCCTCCACTTT
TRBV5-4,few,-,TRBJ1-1,CASSLAGMNTEAFF,TGTGCCAGCAGCTTGGCAGGGATGAACACTGAAGCTTTCTTT
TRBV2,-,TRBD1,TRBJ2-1,CASTRGRTTNEQFF,TGTGCCAGCACGAGGGGGCGAACCACGAATGAGCAGTTCTTC
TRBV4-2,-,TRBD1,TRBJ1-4,CASSQVRRQGTEKLFF,TGTGCCAGCAGCCAAGTTAGGAGACAGGGGACCGAAAAACTGTTTTTT
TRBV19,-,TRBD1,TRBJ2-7,CASSTTGETTYEQYF,TGTGCCAGTAGCACTACAGGGGAGACTACCTACGAGCAGTACTTC
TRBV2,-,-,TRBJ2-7,CATRAPYEQYF,TGTGCCACCAGGGCCCCCTACGAGCAGTACTTC
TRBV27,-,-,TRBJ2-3,CASSLNIVDRTFSTDTQYF,TGTGCCAGCAGTTTAAACATAGTTGACAGAACCTTTAGCACAGATACGCAGTATTTT
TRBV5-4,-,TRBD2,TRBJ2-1,CASSFYGSGGYNEQFF,TGTGCCAGCAGCTTTTATGGTAGCGGGGGATACAATGAGCAGTTCTTC
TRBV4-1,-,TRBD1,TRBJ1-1,CASSQTGGSNTEAFF,TGCGCCAGCAGCCAAACAGGGGGTTCAAACACTGAAGCTTTCTTT
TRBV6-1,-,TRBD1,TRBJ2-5,CASSEGQGKTQYF,TGTGCCAGCAGTGAAGGACAGGGCAAGACCCAGTACTTC
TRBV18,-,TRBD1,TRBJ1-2,CASSPPSGGHYGYTF,TGTGCCAGCTCACCACCGTCAGGGGGCCACTATGGCTACACCTTC
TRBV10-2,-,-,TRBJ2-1,CATETGRPWTYNEQFF,TGCGCCACCGAAACAGGGAGACCTTGGACCTACAATGAGCAGTTCTTC
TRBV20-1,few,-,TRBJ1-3,CSARGGNTIYF,TGCAGTGCAAGGGGGGGAAACACCATATATTTT
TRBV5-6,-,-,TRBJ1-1,CASSLRGAFTEAFF,TGTGCCAGCAGCTTGCGGGGGGCGTTCACTGAAGCTTTCTTT
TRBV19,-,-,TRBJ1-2,CASSIAQGNYGYTF,TGTGCCAGTAGTATCGCCCAGGGGAACTATGGCTACACCTTC
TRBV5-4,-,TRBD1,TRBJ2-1,CASSPGQFPNEQFF,TGTGCCAGCAGCCCGGGACAGTTCCCCAATGAGCAGTTCTTC
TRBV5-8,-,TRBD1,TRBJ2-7,CASSVGQGDPYEQYF,TGTGCCAGCAGTGTGGGACAGGGAGACCCCTACGAGCAGTACTTC
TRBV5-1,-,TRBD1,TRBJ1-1,CASSLTGTGVGTEAFF,TGCGCCAGCAGCTTAACCGGGACAGGGGTCGGCACTGAAGCTTTCTTT
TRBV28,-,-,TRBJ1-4,CASSLQNRVKGEKLFF,TGTGCCAGCAGTTTACAAAACAGGGTTAAGGGAGAAAAACTGTTTTTT
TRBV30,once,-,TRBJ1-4,CAWTDTGSTNEKLFF,TGTGCCTGGACGGACACAGGTTCCACTAATGAAAAACTGTTTTTT
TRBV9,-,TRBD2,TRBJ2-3,CASSVYGGATDTQYF,TGTGCCAGCAGCGTATACGGGGGGGCTACAGATACGCAGTATTTT
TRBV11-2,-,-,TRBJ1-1,CASSLALLRMNTEAFF,TGTGCCAGCAGCTTAGCCCTACTCCGAATGAACACTGAAGCTTTCTTT
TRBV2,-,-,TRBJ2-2,CASSGYGTSSGELFF,TGTGCCAGCAGTGGGTACGGGACATCTAGCGGGGAGCTGTTTTTT
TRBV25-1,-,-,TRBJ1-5,CASSEMEAGQPQHF,TGTGCCAGCAGTGAGATGGAGGCGGGCCAGCCCCAGCATTTT
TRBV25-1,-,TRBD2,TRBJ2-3,CASSERLAGANTDTQYF,TGTGCCAGCAGTGAACGGCTAGCGGGGGCTAACACAGATACGCAGTATTTT
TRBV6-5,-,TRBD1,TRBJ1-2,CASCRDRGSNYGYTF,TGTGCCAGCTGCCGGGACAGGGGTTCTAACTATGGCTACACCTTC
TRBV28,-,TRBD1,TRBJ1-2,CASSLPGGLNHYGYTF,TGTGCCAGCAGTTTGCCAGGGGGCCTGAACCACTATGGCTACACCTTC
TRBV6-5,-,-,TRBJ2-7,CASGRGGEQYF,TGTGCCAGCGGAAGGGGCGGCGAGCAGTACTTC